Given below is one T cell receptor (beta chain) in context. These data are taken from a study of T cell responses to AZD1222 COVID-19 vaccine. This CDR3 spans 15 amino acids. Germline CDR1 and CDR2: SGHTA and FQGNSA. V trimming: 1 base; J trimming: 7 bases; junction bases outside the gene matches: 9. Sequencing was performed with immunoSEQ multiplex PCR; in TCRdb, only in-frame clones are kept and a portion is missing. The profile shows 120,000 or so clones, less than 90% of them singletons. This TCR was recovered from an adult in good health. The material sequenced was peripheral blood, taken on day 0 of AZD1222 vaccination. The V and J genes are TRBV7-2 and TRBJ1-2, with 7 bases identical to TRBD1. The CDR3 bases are TGTGCCAGCAGCTTAGACGTCAGGGGGGCGCGTGGCTACACCTTC. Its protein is CASSLDVRGARGYTF.